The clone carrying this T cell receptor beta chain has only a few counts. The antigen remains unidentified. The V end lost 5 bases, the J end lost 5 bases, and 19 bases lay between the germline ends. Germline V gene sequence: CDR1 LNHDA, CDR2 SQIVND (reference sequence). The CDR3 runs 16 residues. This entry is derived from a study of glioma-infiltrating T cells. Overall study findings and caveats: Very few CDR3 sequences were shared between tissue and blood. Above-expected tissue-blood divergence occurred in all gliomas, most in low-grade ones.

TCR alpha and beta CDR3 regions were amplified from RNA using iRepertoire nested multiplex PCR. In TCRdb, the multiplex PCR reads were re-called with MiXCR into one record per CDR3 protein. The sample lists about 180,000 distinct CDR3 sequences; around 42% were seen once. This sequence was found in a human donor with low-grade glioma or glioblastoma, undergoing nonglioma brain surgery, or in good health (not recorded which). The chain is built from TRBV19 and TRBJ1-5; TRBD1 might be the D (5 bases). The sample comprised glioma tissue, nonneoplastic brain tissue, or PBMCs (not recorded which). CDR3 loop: CASSATQVGVDQPQHF. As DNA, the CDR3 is TGTGCCAGTAGTGCCACTCAGGTAGGGGTGGATCAGCCCCAGCATTTT.